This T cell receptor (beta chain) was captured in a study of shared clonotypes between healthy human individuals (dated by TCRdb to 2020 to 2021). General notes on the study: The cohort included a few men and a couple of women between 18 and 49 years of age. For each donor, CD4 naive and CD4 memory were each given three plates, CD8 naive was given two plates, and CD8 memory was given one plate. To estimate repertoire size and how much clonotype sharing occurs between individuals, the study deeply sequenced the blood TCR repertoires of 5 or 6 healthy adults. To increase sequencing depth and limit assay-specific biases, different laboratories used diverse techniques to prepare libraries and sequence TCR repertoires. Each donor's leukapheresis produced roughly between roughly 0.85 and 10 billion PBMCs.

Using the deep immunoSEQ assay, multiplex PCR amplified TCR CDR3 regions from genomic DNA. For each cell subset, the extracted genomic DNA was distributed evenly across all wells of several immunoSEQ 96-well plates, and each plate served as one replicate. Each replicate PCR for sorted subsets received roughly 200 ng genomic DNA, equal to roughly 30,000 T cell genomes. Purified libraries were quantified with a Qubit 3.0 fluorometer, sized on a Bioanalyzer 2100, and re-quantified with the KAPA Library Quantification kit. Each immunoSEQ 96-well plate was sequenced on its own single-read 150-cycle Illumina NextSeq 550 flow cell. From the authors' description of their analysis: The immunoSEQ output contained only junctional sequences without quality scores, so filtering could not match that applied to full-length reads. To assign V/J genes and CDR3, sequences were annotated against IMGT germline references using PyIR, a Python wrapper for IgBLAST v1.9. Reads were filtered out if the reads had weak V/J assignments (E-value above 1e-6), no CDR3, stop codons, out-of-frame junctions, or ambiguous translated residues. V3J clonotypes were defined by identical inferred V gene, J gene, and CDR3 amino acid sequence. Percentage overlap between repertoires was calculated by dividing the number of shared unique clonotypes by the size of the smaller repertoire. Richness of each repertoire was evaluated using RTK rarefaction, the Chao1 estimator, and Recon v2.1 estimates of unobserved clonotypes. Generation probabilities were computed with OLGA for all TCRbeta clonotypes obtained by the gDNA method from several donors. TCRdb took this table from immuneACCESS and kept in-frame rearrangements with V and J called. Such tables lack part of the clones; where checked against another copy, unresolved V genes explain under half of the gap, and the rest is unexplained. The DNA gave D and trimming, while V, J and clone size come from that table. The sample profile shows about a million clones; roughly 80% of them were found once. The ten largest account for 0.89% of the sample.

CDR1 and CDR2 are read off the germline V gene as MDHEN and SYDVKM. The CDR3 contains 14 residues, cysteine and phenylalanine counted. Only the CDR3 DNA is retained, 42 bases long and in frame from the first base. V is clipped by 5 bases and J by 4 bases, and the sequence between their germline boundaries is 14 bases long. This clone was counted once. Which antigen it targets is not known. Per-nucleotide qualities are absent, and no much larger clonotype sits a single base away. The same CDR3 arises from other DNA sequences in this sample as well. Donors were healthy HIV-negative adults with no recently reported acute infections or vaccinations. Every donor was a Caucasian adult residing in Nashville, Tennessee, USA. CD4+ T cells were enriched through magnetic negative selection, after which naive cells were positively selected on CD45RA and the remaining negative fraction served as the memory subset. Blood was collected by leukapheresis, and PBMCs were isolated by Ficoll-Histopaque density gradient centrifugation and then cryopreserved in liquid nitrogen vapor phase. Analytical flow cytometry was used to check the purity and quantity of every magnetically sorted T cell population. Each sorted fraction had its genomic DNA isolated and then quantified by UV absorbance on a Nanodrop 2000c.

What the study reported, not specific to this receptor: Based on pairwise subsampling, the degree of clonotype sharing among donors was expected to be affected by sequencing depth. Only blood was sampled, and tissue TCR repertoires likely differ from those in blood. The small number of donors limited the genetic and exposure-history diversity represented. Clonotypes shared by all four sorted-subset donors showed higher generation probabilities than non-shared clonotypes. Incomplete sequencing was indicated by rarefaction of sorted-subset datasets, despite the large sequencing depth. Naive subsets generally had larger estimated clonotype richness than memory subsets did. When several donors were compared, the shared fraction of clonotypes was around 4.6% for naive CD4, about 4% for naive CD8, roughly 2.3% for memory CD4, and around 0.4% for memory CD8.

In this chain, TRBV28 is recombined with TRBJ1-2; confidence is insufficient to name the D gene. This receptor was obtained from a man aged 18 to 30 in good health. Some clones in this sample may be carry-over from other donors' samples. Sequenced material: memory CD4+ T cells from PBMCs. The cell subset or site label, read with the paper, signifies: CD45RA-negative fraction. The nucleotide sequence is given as TGTGCCAGCAGTCCATCCCCGACGGGCTATGGCTACACCTTC. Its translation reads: CASSPSPTGYGYTF.